A selection of T cell receptor beta chains follows, all from one sample in a study of blood T cell repertoires in COVID-19. Data came from immunoSEQ multiplex PCR; TCRdb stores just in-frame clones and leaves some out. The data show roughly 190,000 clones, around 80% seen once. Source material: peripheral blood. All receptors come from a woman aged 55-75 years with COVID-19, enrolled during active disease. Each CDR3 is given with its conserved first and last residue. D genes are given only for firm matches. Not all rows give a size; the values are once, few, many and, for expanded clones, a class.

>.|TRBJ2-3|once|TRBV7-2|14
CASSWGGGTDTQYF
TGTGCCAGCAGCTGGGGCGGGGGCACAGATACGCAGTATTTT
>.|TRBJ1-5|.|TRBV6-5|11
CASDNSGAQHF
TGTGCCAGCGACAACTCCGGCGCCCAGCATTTT
>.|TRBJ1-1|once|TRBV5-1|14
CASSLENRNHEAFF
TGCGCCAGCAGCTTGGAGAACAGAAACCATGAAGCTTTCTTT
>TRBD1|TRBJ2-1|once|TRBV29-1|14
CSVSNRGLGNEQFF
TGCAGCGTTTCCAACAGGGGGCTTGGCAATGAGCAGTTCTTC
>TRBD2|TRBJ2-1|.|TRBV18|16
CASSRGTSGTYNEQFF
TGTGCCAGCTCACGAGGGACTAGCGGGACCTACAATGAGCAGTTCTTC
>TRBD2|TRBJ2-1|.|TRBV29-1|14
CSARTSGGYNEQFF
TGCAGCGCTCGGACTAGCGGGGGTTACAATGAGCAGTTCTTC
>.|TRBJ1-5|once|TRBV20-1|14
CSASVGAGNQPQHF
TGCAGTGCTAGTGTAGGGGCCGGGAATCAGCCCCAGCATTTT
>.|TRBJ1-5|.|TRBV6-6|14
CASISGQNNQPQHF
TGTGCCAGCATAAGTGGGCAGAACAATCAGCCCCAGCATTTT
>TRBD1|TRBJ2-7|.|TRBV9|14
CASSFTGQGAEQYF
TGTGCCAGCAGCTTCACCGGACAGGGGGCCGAGCAGTACTTC
>.|TRBJ2-5|.|TRBV10-2|14
CASSGGRGDETQYF
TGCGCCAGCAGTGGCGGCAGGGGGGATGAGACCCAGTACTTC
>.|TRBJ1-1|few|TRBV1|14
CTSSQYAFGTEAFF
TGCACCAGCAGCCAATATGCGTTTGGCACTGAAGCTTTCTTT
>.|TRBJ2-2|.|TRBV12-5|15
CASGLVSGRAGELFF
TGTGCTAGTGGTTTGGTCAGCGGAAGGGCCGGGGAGCTGTTTTTT
>.|TRBJ1-1|.|TRBV4-2|13
CASSQPGGTEAFF
TGTGCCAGCAGCCAACCAGGTGGGACTGAAGCTTTCTTT
>.|TRBJ2-2|.|TRBV6-5|14
CASYRSGGTGELFF
TGTGCCAGCTATAGGTCCGGGGGAACCGGGGAGCTGTTTTTT
>.|TRBJ2-5|.|TRBV5-4|12
CASSLQGETQYF
TGTGCCAGCAGCTTGCAGGGAGAGACCCAGTACTTC
>.|TRBJ1-5|.|TRBV15|16
CATSRSYRESDQPQHF
TGTGCCACCAGCAGAAGTTACAGGGAATCTGATCAGCCCCAGCATTTT
>TRBD2|TRBJ2-1|.|TRBV11-3|15
CASSQGGLAAGEQFF
TGTGCCAGCAGCCAAGGTGGACTAGCGGCAGGGGAGCAGTTCTTC
>TRBD1|TRBJ2-2|.|TRBV6-5|14
CASRGQHSTGELFF
TGTGCCAGCAGGGGACAGCACTCCACCGGGGAGCTGTTTTTT
>TRBD1|TRBJ1-6|.|TRBV28|16
CATYGTGLAGNSPLHF
TGTGCCACCTACGGGACAGGGCTCGCGGGGAATTCACCCCTCCACTTT
>TRBD1|TRBJ2-7|.|TRBV18|14
CASSPEGQGDEQYF
TGTGCCAGCTCACCAGAGGGACAGGGGGACGAGCAGTACTTC
>.|TRBJ2-3|few|TRBV7-8|17
CASSLAGWRGRTDTQYF
TGTGCCAGCAGCTTAGCAGGGTGGAGGGGCCGAACAGATACGCAGTATTTT
>.|TRBJ2-3|.|TRBV18|17
CASSPLSNRDVGDTQYF
TGTGCCAGCTCACCACTCTCTAACAGGGATGTAGGGGATACGCAGTATTTT
>TRBD1|TRBJ1-4|.|TRBV27|15
CASRYRGPSGEKLFF
TGTGCCAGCAGATACAGGGGCCCTAGTGGTGAAAAACTGTTTTTT
>TRBD2|TRBJ2-4|.|TRBV19|15
CASSIVKRGTNIQYF
TGTGCCAGTAGTATAGTAAAGCGGGGGACCAACATTCAGTACTTC
>TRBD1|TRBJ2-3|few|TRBV10-3|14
CAIGQGYSTDTQYF
TGTGCCATTGGACAGGGTTACAGCACAGATACGCAGTATTTT
>.|TRBJ1-3|.|TRBV6-5|15
CASSYSRDRRNTIYF
TGTGCCAGCAGTTACTCCAGGGATAGGAGAAACACCATATATTTT
>.|TRBJ1-3|.|TRBV5-1|16
CASSPGQIHSGNTIYF
TGCGCCAGCAGCCCCGGACAGATTCACTCTGGAAACACCATATATTTT
>TRBD2|TRBJ2-7|.|TRBV10-3|16
CAISESGGTLNYEQYF
TGTGCCATCAGTGAGTCGGGGGGGACGTTGAACTACGAGCAGTACTTC
>TRBD1|TRBJ1-4|.|TRBV6-4|17
CASSDLESGTENEKLFF
TGTGCCAGCAGTGACCTTGAATCCGGGACAGAGAATGAAAAACTGTTTTTT
>.|TRBJ1-5|.|TRBV21-1|14
CASKGPRACQPQHF
TGTGCCAGCAAAGGGCCGAGGGCTTGTCAGCCCCAGCATTTT
>TRBD1|TRBJ1-1|.|TRBV28|14
CASSFQGAGTEAFF
TGTGCCAGCAGTTTCCAGGGGGCGGGGACTGAAGCTTTCTTT
>.|TRBJ1-2|once|TRBV12-3/TRBV12-4|13
CASSPSGEGGYTF
TGTGCCAGCAGTCCAAGCGGAGAAGGGGGCTACACCTTC
>.|TRBJ1-2|few|TRBV28|14
CASSSTGQLYGYTF
TGTGCCAGCAGTTCAACGGGACAACTCTATGGCTACACCTTC
>.|TRBJ2-2|.|TRBV10-1|16
CASSESGGPSSRELFF
TGCGCCAGCAGTGAGTCCGGGGGACCGAGTTCCCGGGAGCTGTTTTTT
>TRBD2|TRBJ2-1|.|TRBV6-2/TRBV6-3|16
CASSYGVLAGPNEQFF
TGTGCCAGCAGTTACGGAGTACTAGCGGGGCCAAATGAGCAGTTCTTC
>.|TRBJ2-3|.|TRBV5-1|14
CASSRVVGTDTQYF
TGCGCCAGCAGCCGAGTCGTGGGCACAGATACGCAGTATTTT
>TRBD1|TRBJ2-1|.|TRBV10-3|14
CAIAPGQVYNEQFF
TGTGCCATCGCCCCGGGACAGGTCTACAATGAGCAGTTCTTC
>.|TRBJ1-1|.|TRBV15|15
CATSRDRGQGLRAFF
TGTGCCACCAGCAGAGATAGAGGCCAGGGGCTCCGAGCTTTCTTT
>.|TRBJ2-2|.|TRBV4-2|15
CASSSLQGNTGELFF
TGTGCCAGCAGCTCATTACAGGGAAACACCGGGGAGCTGTTTTTT
>.|TRBJ1-6|.|TRBV5-1|16
CASSFSTGEPNSPLHF
TGCGCCAGCAGCTTTTCAACGGGGGAACCTAATTCACCCCTCCACTTT
>.|TRBJ1-5|.|TRBV28|14
CASRGGNINQPQHF
TGTGCCAGCAGAGGAGGAAACATCAATCAGCCCCAGCATTTT
>.|TRBJ2-3|.|TRBV7-8|16
CASSLLSSVSTDTQYF
TGTGCCAGCAGTCTACTCTCTAGCGTCAGCACAGATACGCAGTATTTT
>.|TRBJ2-1|.|TRBV9|12
CASSATGQGLFF
TGTGCCAGCAGCGCCACCGGGCAGGGTCTGTTCTTC
>TRBD1|TRBJ2-7|.|TRBV30|14
CAWSTRGLSYEQYF
TGTGCCTGGAGTACTAGGGGGCTCTCCTACGAGCAGTACTTC
>.|TRBJ1-2|.|TRBV3-1/TRBV3-2|13
CASSQVQGDGYTF
TGTGCCAGCAGCCAAGTCCAAGGGGATGGCTACACCTTC
>.|TRBJ1-5|.|TRBV2|13
CASSDRGQQPQHF
TGTGCCAGCAGTGACCGGGGTCAGCAGCCCCAGCATTTT
>.|TRBJ2-1|.|TRBV28|15
CASSFPQGVDNEQFF
TGTGCCAGCAGTTTCCCCCAAGGAGTAGACAATGAGCAGTTCTTC
>TRBD1|TRBJ1-4|.|TRBV3-1/TRBV3-2|14
CASSQGQGEEKLFF
TGTGCCAGCAGCCAGGGACAGGGCGAGGAAAAACTGTTTTTT
>.|TRBJ1-5|.|TRBV15|16
CATSRDKGVWDQPQHF
TGTGCCACCAGCAGAGATAAGGGAGTTTGGGATCAGCCCCAGCATTTT
>.|TRBJ1-2|.|TRBV5-6|14
CASSILSADYGYTF
TGTGCCAGCAGCATTCTCTCGGCGGACTATGGCTACACCTTC
>TRBD1|TRBJ1-4|.|TRBV4-1|17
CASSHNYGTGVSEKLFF
TGCGCCAGCAGCCATAATTATGGGACAGGGGTCTCAGAAAAACTGTTTTTT
>.|TRBJ1-3|.|TRBV28|14
CASSPPGQGNTIYF
TGTGCCAGCAGCCCCCCCGGTCAGGGGAACACCATATATTTT
>.|TRBJ2-2|.|TRBV5-1|16
CASSSGGHRGTGELFF
TGCGCCAGCAGCTCTGGGGGACACCGAGGCACCGGGGAGCTGTTTTTT
>TRBD1|TRBJ2-3|.|TRBV9|17
CASSPPGDRGGRDTQYF
TGTGCCAGCAGCCCCCCCGGGGACAGGGGCGGGAGGGATACGCAGTATTTT
>TRBD1|TRBJ1-2|.|TRBV6-4|16
CASSPRGRGDRYGYTF
TGTGCCAGCAGCCCCAGGGGGCGCGGGGATAGGTATGGCTACACCTTC